A selection of T cell receptor beta chains follows, all from one sample in a study of blood T cells in healthy people across ages. Using its own MiXCR run on the 5' RACE reads, TCRdb lists one record per CDR3 protein. The sample lists around 1,000,000 distinct CDR3 sequences; around 25% were seen once. Another study also made use of these data, one on T cells of mothers and their children.

Sequenced: blood. These receptors came from a girl between 2 and 10 years old in good health. The CDR3 runs from the conserved cysteine through the conserved F or W. The order of the fields is V gene, J gene, D gene, clone size, CDR3 DNA, CDR3 protein. D genes are given only for firm matches. The size field is filled for only some rows; it gives once, few, many or a size class.

V gene: TRBV9
J gene: TRBJ2-1
D gene: TRBD1
clone size: few
CDR3 DNA: TGTGCCAGCAGCGTTCCCGGGACAGCCCATGAGCAGTTCTTC
CDR3 protein: CASSVPGTAHEQFF

V gene: TRBV20-1
J gene: TRBJ1-5
D gene: -
clone size: -
CDR3 DNA: TGCAGTGCTAGTGAAAGGAATCAGCCCCAGCATTTT
CDR3 protein: CSASERNQPQHF

V gene: TRBV4-2
J gene: TRBJ2-1
D gene: -
clone size: -
CDR3 DNA: TGTGCCAGCAGCCACCTGGAGGATGAGCAGTTCTTC
CDR3 protein: CASSHLEDEQFF

V gene: TRBV5-4
J gene: TRBJ2-7
D gene: -
clone size: -
CDR3 DNA: TGTGCCAGCAGCCCCTTAGGGGGACTCTACGAGCAGTACTTC
CDR3 protein: CASSPLGGLYEQYF

V gene: TRBV15
J gene: TRBJ2-5
D gene: -
clone size: few
CDR3 DNA: TGTGCCACCAGCAGAGCGGAAAGCCAAGAGACCCGGTACTTC
CDR3 protein: CATSRAESQETRYF

V gene: TRBV7-8
J gene: TRBJ2-1
D gene: TRBD2
clone size: few
CDR3 DNA: TGTGCCAGCAGCAGGGGACTAGCGGGGTTGCATGAGCAGTTCTTC
CDR3 protein: CASSRGLAGLHEQFF

V gene: TRBV11-2
J gene: TRBJ2-7
D gene: -
clone size: -
CDR3 DNA: TGTGCCAGCAGCTCCCGGGTTGGGGTCAGGGTCGAGCAGTACTTC
CDR3 protein: CASSSRVGVRVEQYF

V gene: TRBV29-1
J gene: TRBJ2-3
D gene: -
clone size: few
CDR3 DNA: TGCAGCGTTGAGAGGGTTAACGAGGGTTCGCAGTATTTT
CDR3 protein: CSVERVNEGSQYF

V gene: TRBV27
J gene: TRBJ1-4
D gene: -
clone size: few
CDR3 DNA: TGTGCCAGCATGGAGGGTCTTAATGAAAAACTGTTTTTT
CDR3 protein: CASMEGLNEKLFF

V gene: TRBV6-1
J gene: TRBJ2-7
D gene: TRBD2
clone size: -
CDR3 DNA: TGTGCCAGCAGGACTAGCGGATTTTACGTGCAGTACTTC
CDR3 protein: CASRTSGFYVQYF